A selection of T cell receptor beta chains follows, all from one sample in a study of neoadjuvant anti-PD-1 for oral cavity cancer. Method: immunoSEQ multiplex PCR; TCRdb's copy keeps in-frame clones and lacks some. The sample shows tens of thousands of clones, roughly nine tenths of them seen only once. This sample comprised PBMCs, obtained after nivolumab (anti-PD-1) treatment. The receptor set was obtained from a person between 40 and 85 years old with oral cavity squamous cell carcinoma. Each CDR3 is given with its conserved first and last residue. Fields, in order: D gene, clone size, J gene, V gene, CDR3 protein, CDR3 DNA. The D gene is left open where the match is weak. Part of the rows lack a size; the others show once, few, many or a class for expanded clones.

D: -; size: -; J: TRBJ1-2; V: TRBV2; CDR3: CASSVSGPAGYTF; DNA: TGTGCCAGCAGTGTTTCAGGGCCGGCTGGCTACACCTTC
D: -; size: -; J: TRBJ2-4; V: TRBV11-2; CDR3: CASSLIRERYIQYF; DNA: TGTGCCAGCAGCTTAATCAGGGAAAGATACATTCAGTACTTC
D: -; size: once; J: TRBJ2-5; V: TRBV7-3; CDR3: CASSPHGGGAGETQYF; DNA: TGTGCCAGCAGCCCCCATGGAGGGGGGGCCGGGGAGACCCAGTACTTC
D: -; size: -; J: TRBJ2-7; V: TRBV6-5; CDR3: CASSDIEWARYEQYF; DNA: TGTGCCAGCAGCGACATCGAGTGGGCGCGCTACGAGCAGTACTTC
D: TRBD1; size: -; J: TRBJ2-3; V: TRBV5-4; CDR3: CASSLRTGGTDTQYF; DNA: TGTGCCAGCAGCTTACGGACAGGGGGCACAGATACGCAGTATTTT
D: -; size: -; J: TRBJ1-1; V: TRBV7-9; CDR3: CASSSLAGAGTEAFF; DNA: TGTGCCAGCAGCTCACTGGCAGGGGCTGGAACTGAAGCTTTCTTT
D: TRBD2; size: -; J: TRBJ2-5; V: TRBV7-2; CDR3: CASSWEGLALETQYF; DNA: TGTGCCAGCAGCTGGGAGGGACTAGCGTTGGAGACCCAGTACTTC
D: TRBD2; size: -; J: TRBJ2-1; V: TRBV7-3; CDR3: CASSPNGREGPSNEQFF; DNA: TGTGCCAGCAGCCCGAACGGGAGGGAGGGACCGTCCAATGAGCAGTTCTTC
D: TRBD1; size: -; J: TRBJ1-3; V: TRBV5-1; CDR3: CASSLGDSNSGNTIYF; DNA: TGCGCCAGCAGCTTGGGGGACAGTAACTCTGGAAACACCATATATTTT
D: -; size: once; J: TRBJ2-5; V: TRBV11-1; CDR3: CASNQQGSQETQYF; DNA: TGTGCCAGCAACCAGCAGGGATCCCAAGAGACCCAGTACTTC
D: -; size: -; J: TRBJ1-1; V: TRBV6-5; CDR3: CASSYSLNTEAFF; DNA: TGTGCCAGCAGTTACTCACTGAACACTGAAGCTTTCTTT
D: -; size: -; J: TRBJ1-1; V: TRBV5-1; CDR3: CASSLAPAGEAFF; DNA: TGCGCCAGCAGCTTGGCCCCGGCAGGTGAAGCTTTCTTT
D: -; size: -; J: TRBJ2-2; V: TRBV27; CDR3: CASSLGHGKTGELFF; DNA: TGTGCCAGCAGTTTGGGACACGGAAAGACCGGGGAGCTGTTTTTT
D: -; size: -; J: TRBJ1-4; V: TRBV9; CDR3: CASSVGGSSLANEKLFF; DNA: TGTGCCAGCAGCGTAGGGGGCTCCAGCTTGGCTAATGAAAAACTGTTTTTT